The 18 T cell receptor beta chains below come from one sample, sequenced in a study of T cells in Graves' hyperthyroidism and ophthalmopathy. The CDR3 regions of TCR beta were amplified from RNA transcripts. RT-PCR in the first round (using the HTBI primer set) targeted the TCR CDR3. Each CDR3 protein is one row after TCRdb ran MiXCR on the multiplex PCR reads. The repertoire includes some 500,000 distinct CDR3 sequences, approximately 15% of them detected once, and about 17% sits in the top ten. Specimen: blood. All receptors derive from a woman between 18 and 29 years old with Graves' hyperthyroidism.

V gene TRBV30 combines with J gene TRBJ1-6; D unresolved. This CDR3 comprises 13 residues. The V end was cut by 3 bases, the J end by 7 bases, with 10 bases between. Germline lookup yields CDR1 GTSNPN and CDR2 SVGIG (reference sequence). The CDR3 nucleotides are TGTGCCTGGAGCGGAGGAGTGAATTCACCCCTCCACTTT. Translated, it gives CAWSGGVNSPLHF.

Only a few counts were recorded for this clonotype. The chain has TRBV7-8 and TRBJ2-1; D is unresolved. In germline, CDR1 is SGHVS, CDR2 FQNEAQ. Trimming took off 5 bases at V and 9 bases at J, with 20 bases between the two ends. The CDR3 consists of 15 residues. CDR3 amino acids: CASSPRRERWGEQFF. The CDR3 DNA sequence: TGTGCCAGCAGCCCCCGGAGAGAGAGATGGGGTGAGCAGTTCTTC.

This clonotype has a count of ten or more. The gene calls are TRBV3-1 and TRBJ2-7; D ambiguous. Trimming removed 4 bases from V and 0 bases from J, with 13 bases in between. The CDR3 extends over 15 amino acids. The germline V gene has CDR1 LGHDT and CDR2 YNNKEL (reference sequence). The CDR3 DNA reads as TGTGCCAGCAGCCCATCCACCGTGAGCTCCTACGAGCAGTACTTC. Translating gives CASSPSTVSSYEQYF.

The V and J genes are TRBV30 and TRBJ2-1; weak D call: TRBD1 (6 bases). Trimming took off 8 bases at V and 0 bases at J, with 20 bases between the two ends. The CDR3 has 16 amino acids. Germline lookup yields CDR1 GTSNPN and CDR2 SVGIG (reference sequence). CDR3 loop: CAGDKSGVSSYNEQFF. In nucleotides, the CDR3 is TGTGCCGGAGACAAATCAGGGGTTAGCTCCTACAATGAGCAGTTCTTC.

The CDR3 loop reads CASRILQGDTHEQYF. CDR3 DNA sequence: TGTGCCAGCAGAATCTTGCAGGGAGATACCCACGAGCAGTACTTC. V gene TRBV11-2 combines with J gene TRBJ2-7, with D possibly called TRBD1 or TRBD2 (5 bases each). V lost 6 bases to trimming and J lost 5 bases, with 20 bases between them. CDR1 and CDR2 (germline): SGHAT, FQNNGV. The CDR3 covers 15 residues.

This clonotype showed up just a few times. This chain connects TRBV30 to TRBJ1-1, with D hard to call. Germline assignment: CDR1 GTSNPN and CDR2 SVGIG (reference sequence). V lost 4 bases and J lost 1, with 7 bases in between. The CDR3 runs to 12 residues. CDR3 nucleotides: TGTGCCTGGACAATAGGGAACACTGAAGCTTTCTTT. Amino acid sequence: CAWTIGNTEAFF.

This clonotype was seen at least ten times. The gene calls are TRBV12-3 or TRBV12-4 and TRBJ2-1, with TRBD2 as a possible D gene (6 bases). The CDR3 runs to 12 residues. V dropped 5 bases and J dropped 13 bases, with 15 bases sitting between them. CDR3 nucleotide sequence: TGTGCCAGCAGTCCTGACTCGGCGGGACAGTTCTTC. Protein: CASSPDSAGQFF.

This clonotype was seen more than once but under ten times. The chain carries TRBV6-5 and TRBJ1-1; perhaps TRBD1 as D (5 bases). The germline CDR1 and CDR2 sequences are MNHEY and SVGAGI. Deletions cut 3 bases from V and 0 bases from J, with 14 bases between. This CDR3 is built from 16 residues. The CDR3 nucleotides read TGTGCCAGCAGTTATGGAGGGGTATCCATGAACACTGAAGCTTTCTTT. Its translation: CASSYGGVSMNTEAFF.

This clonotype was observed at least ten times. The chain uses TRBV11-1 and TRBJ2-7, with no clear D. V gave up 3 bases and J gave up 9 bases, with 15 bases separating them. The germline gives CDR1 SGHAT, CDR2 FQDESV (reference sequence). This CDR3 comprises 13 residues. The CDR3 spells CASSLGQLGWQYV. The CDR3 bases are TGTGCCAGCAGCTTGGGCCAGCTGGGATGGCAGTACGTC.

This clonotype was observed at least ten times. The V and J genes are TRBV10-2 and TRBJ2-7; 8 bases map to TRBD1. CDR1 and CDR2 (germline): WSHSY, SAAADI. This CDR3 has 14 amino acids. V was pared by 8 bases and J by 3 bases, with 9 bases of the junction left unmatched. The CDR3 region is CASVRTGGFYEQYF. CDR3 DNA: TGCGCCAGCGTCAGAACAGGGGGTTTCTACGAGCAGTACTTC.

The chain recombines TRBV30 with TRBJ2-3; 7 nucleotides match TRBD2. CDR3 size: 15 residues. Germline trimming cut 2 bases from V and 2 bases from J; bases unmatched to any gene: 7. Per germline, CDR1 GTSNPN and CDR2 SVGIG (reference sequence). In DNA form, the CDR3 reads TGTGCCTGGAGTCCCGGGGGGAAGGTCACAGATACGCAGTATTTT. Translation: CAWSPGGKVTDTQYF.

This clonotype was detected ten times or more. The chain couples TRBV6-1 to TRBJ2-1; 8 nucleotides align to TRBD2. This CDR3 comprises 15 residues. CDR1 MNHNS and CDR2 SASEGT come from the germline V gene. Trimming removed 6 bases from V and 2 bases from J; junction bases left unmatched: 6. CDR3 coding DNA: TGTGCCAGCAGCCATAGCGGGATGGCCTACAATGAGCAGTTCTTC. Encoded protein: CASSHSGMAYNEQFF.

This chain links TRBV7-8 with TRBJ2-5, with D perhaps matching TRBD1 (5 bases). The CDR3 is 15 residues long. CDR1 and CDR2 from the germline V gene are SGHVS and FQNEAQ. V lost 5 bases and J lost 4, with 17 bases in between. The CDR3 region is CASSPPQVYVETQYF. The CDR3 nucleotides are TGTGCCAGCAGCCCGCCACAGGTGTACGTAGAGACCCAGTACTTC.

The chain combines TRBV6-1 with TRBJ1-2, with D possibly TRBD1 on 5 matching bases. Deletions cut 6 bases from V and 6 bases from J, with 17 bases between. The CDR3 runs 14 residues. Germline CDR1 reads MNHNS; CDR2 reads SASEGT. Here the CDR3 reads CASSPRAGGDGYTF. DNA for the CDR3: TGTGCCAGCAGCCCCAGGGCCGGTGGAGATGGCTACACCTTC.

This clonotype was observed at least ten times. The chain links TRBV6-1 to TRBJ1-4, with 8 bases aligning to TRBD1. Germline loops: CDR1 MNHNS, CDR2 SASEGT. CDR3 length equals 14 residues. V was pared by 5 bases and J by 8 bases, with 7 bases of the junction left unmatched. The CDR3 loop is CASSPGQVREKLFF. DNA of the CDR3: TGTGCCAGCAGTCCGGGACAGGTTAGGGAAAAACTGTTTTTT.

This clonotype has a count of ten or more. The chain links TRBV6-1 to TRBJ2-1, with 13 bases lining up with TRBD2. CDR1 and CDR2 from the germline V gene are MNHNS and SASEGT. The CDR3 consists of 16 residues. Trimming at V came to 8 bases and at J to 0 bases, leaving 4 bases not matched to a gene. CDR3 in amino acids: CASRGLAGRSYNEQFF. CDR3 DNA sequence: TGTGCCAGCCGGGGACTAGCGGGACGCTCCTACAATGAGCAGTTCTTC.

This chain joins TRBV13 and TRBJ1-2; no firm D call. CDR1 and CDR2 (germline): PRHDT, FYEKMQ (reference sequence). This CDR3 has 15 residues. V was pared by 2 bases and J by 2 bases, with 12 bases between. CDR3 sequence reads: CASSLNVAHNYGYTF. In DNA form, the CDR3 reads TGTGCCAGCAGCTTAAACGTGGCTCACAACTATGGCTACACCTTC.

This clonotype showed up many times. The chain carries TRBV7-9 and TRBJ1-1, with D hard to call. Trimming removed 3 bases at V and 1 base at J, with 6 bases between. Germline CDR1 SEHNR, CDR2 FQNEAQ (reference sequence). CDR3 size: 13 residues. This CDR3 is CASSFWENTEAFF. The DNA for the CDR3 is TGTGCCAGCAGCTTTTGGGAGAACACTGAAGCTTTCTTT.